The 31 T cell receptor beta chains given below trace back to one sample, sequenced in a study of lymphopenia after photon versus proton radiotherapy. Here immunoSEQ multiplex PCR was the method, and the copy in TCRdb shows in-frame clones only, minus some. The repertoire has about 40,000 clones, around 83% of them found once; the top ten carry 10% to 13%. The specimen was peripheral blood, collected from a patient treated with proton-based radiotherapy. All receptors derive from a woman in her 70s with pancreatic cancer. Some clones in this sample may be carry-over from other donors' samples.

V and J are TRBV27 and TRBJ2-6; no definite D call. From germline, CDR1 is MNHEY and CDR2 SMNVEV (reference sequence). V shed 6 bases and J shed 2 bases, with 8 bases lying between them. The CDR3 has 14 residues. The CDR3 nucleotides are TGTGCCAGCAGACCAACCACTGGGGCCAACGTCCTGACTTTC. This codes for CASRPTTGANVLTF.

As to this clone: The junction departs from germline at one end; a sequencing error may be responsible. V usage is TRBV29-1 and J usage is TRBJ1-1, with D unresolved. Germline-derived CDR1 and CDR2 are SQVTM and ANQGSEA. This CDR3 has 10 residues. The chain's CDR3 is CSVGNAEAFF. The CDR3 DNA sequence: TGCAGCGTTGGGAACGCTGAAGCTTTCTTT.

The chain carries TRBV28 and TRBJ1-4, with 10 nucleotides matching TRBD1. V dropped 7 bases and J dropped 6; count of bases not matched to a gene: 8. Germline V gene lookup returns CDR1 MDHEN and CDR2 SYDVKM. This CDR3 has 15 residues. CDR3 in amino acids: CASNTPGQGHEKLFF. Here the CDR3 DNA reads TGTGCCAGCAACACGCCGGGACAGGGGCATGAAAAACTGTTTTTT.

This clone was observed a few times. The chain combines TRBV10-2 with TRBJ1-5; 7 bases are shared with TRBD1. Trimming removed 10 bases from V and 6 bases from J; junction bases left unmatched: 9. The CDR3 has 13 amino acids. CDR1 is WSHSY, CDR2 SAAADI, per germline. CDR3: CATSGGASQPQHF. CDR3 coding DNA: TGCGCCACCTCAGGGGGGGCAAGTCAGCCCCAGCATTTT.

The gene calls are TRBV5-1 and TRBJ1-4; 7 bases line up with TRBD1. The CDR3 extends over 15 amino acids. The germline gives CDR1 SGHRS, CDR2 YFSETQ. Trimming took 3 bases from V and 8 from J; bases not matched to a gene: 10. The chain's CDR3 is CASSSETGNREKLFF. Written as DNA, the CDR3 is TGCGCCAGCAGCTCCGAGACAGGGAATCGGGAAAAACTGTTTTTT.

This sequence joins TRBV5-8 and TRBJ2-3; TRBD2 aligns across 10 bases. Germline V gene lookup returns CDR1 SGHTS and CDR2 YDEGEE. V shed 4 bases and J 2 bases; nucleotides not matched to a gene: 4. The CDR3 is 15 amino acids. In DNA form, the CDR3 reads TGTGCCAGCAGCCTCGGACTAGCGGCCACAGATACGCAGTATTTT. Translated: CASSLGLAATDTQYF.

The chain is built from TRBV2 and TRBJ2-5, with a weak D call TRBD2 (6 bases). This CDR3 contains 13 residues. From germline, CDR1 is SNHLY and CDR2 FYNNEI. The V end lost 5 bases, the J end lost 5 bases, and 12 bases lay between the germline ends. CDR3 sequence reads: CASSRGGAETQYF. Written as DNA, the CDR3 is TGTGCCAGCAGTCGTGGCGGGGCGGAGACCCAGTACTTC.

The chain joins TRBV6-5 to TRBJ2-2; 12 nucleotides align to TRBD2. The CDR3 sequence is 15 residues long. V was clipped by 8 bases and J by 5 bases; unmatched bases: 6. Germline-derived CDR1 and CDR2 are MNHEY and SVGAGI. CDR3 amino acids: CASRGLAGPTGELFF. In nucleotides, the CDR3 is TGTGCCAGCCGCGGACTAGCGGGGCCAACCGGGGAGCTGTTTTTT.

CDR3 loop: CASSEPGRVRNTEAFF. DNA for the CDR3: TGTGCCAGCAGTGAACCAGGACGGGTTCGAAACACTGAAGCTTTCTTT. The gene calls are TRBV6-1 and TRBJ1-1, with D unclear. Between the trimmed V and J ends, which lost 2 bases and 2 bases, there was a span of 15 bases. This CDR3 region has 16 residues. Germline V gives CDR1 MNHNS, CDR2 SASEGT.

The V call is TRBV10-3, the J call TRBJ2-3; D perhaps matches TRBD2 (6 bases). The V gene lost 8 bases and the J gene lost 1 base, with 16 bases spanning the gap. This CDR3 is built from 15 residues. Germline loops: CDR1 ENHRY, CDR2 SYGVKD. The CDR3 is CAIGVGGGGTDTQYF. The CDR3 DNA reads as TGTGCCATCGGTGTGGGGGGAGGAGGCACAGATACGCAGTATTTT.

The chain recombines TRBV5-1 with TRBJ2-7; TRBD1 matches at 9 bases. The CDR3 loop spans 14 amino acids. The germline V gene encodes CDR1 SGHRS and CDR2 YFSETQ. Trimming at V came to 2 bases and at J to 6 bases, leaving 6 bases not matched to a gene. DNA for the CDR3: TGCGCCAGCAGCTTAACAGGGGGCGCATCCGAGCAGTACTTC. Residues: CASSLTGGASEQYF.

V and J are TRBV27 and TRBJ2-1; TRBD2 matches 15 bases. Trimming took 5 bases from V and 5 from J; bases not matched to a gene: 16. CDR3 length equals 20 residues. The germline V gene encodes CDR1 MNHEY and CDR2 SMNVEV (reference sequence). The CDR3 DNA reads TGTGCCAGCAGTCCCTACGAGCGCGGACTAGCGGGAGGGGTTCACAATGAGCAGTTCTTC. This translates into CASSPYERGLAGGVHNEQFF.

In its sample, this clone was seen once. The chain couples TRBV19 to TRBJ2-7; 9 bases fit TRBD1. The CDR3 is 15 residues long. Unmatched junction bases numbered 9, after V lost 5 bases and J lost 4 bases. Germline V gene data show CDR1 as LNHDA and CDR2 as SQIVND (reference sequence). As DNA, the CDR3 is TGTGCCAGTAGTGGCTCCGGGACAGGGACATACGAGCAGTACTTC. Translating it yields CASSGSGTGTYEQYF.

V usage is TRBV19 and J usage is TRBJ1-1; D might be TRBD1 (5 bases). The CDR3 runs to 12 residues. The V gene's germline CDR1 is LNHDA and CDR2 SQIVND (reference sequence). The V end lost 6 bases, the J end lost 7 bases, and 12 bases lay between the germline ends. The CDR3 loop is CASRIGAGEAFF. In DNA form, the CDR3 reads TGTGCCAGTAGGATCGGGGCAGGTGAAGCTTTCTTT.

The chain carries TRBV5-1 and TRBJ2-1; D gene unclear. CDR3 size: 11 residues. V was shortened by 4 bases and J by 8 bases, with 7 bases between the two germline ends. CDR1 is SGHRS and CDR2 is YFSETQ in the germline V gene. In nucleotides, the CDR3 is TGCGCCAGCAGCAAGATAGATGAGCAGTTCTTC. It encodes CASSKIDEQFF.

This chain connects TRBV29-1 to TRBJ2-7; 11 bases are shared with TRBD1. Per germline, CDR1 SQVTM and CDR2 ANQGSEA. The CDR3 has 17 amino acids. With V trimmed by 7 bases and J by 0 bases, 14 bases remained unmatched. The CDR3 protein is CSAQTPGTGGSSYEQYF. Here the CDR3 DNA reads TGCAGCGCCCAAACGCCCGGGACAGGGGGTAGCTCCTACGAGCAGTACTTC.

This clone came up a few times. This chain links TRBV7-2 with TRBJ1-2, with D perhaps matching TRBD1 (6 bases). The length of the CDR3 is 15 residues. V was trimmed by 5 bases and J by 2 bases, leaving 15 bases between them. Germline loops: CDR1 SGHTA, CDR2 FQGNSA. The chain's CDR3 is CASSQSLTGNYGYTF. The CDR3 nucleotides are TGTGCCAGCAGCCAGAGTTTAACAGGGAACTATGGCTACACCTTC. The variable domain in full, completed from reference TRBV7-2 and TRBJ1-2, reads GAGVSQSPSNKVTEKGKDVELRCDPISGHTALYWYRQSLGQGLEFLIYFQGNSAPDKSGLPSDRFSAERTGGSVSTLTIQRTQQEDSAVYLCASSQSLTGNYGYTFGSGTRLTVV.

J is TRBJ2-3 and V is TRBV30; no firm D call. This CDR3 comprises 14 residues. V was cut by 4 bases and J by 2 bases, with 13 bases left in between. Germline lookup yields CDR1 GTSNPN and CDR2 SVGIG (reference sequence). Written as DNA, the CDR3 is TGTGCCTGGACAGCACAAGTCGACACAGATACGCAGTATTTT. Amino acid sequence: CAWTAQVDTDTQYF.

This chain joins TRBV28 and TRBJ2-7; 9 positions agree with TRBD2. The CDR3 sequence is 14 residues long. The ends lost 8 bases at V and 5 bases at J; junction bases unmatched: 10. Germline values: CDR1 MDHEN, CDR2 SYDVKM. The CDR3 loop reads CASRDSGSTHEQYF. CDR3 DNA: TGTGCCAGCCGAGATAGCGGGAGCACCCACGAGCAGTACTTC.

The chain joins TRBV19 to TRBJ1-5, with D possibly matching TRBD1 (6 bases). Trimming shortened V by 9 bases and J by 3 bases, and 15 bases separated the two germline ends. The CDR3 runs to 14 residues. CDR1 and CDR2 (germline): LNHDA, SQIVND (reference sequence). The CDR3 sequence: CASANRELNQPQHF. Written as DNA, the CDR3 is TGTGCCAGCGCGAACAGGGAACTCAATCAGCCCCAGCATTTT.

This chain uses TRBV19 with TRBJ2-3; 9 nucleotides line up with TRBD1. CDR1 LNHDA and CDR2 SQIVND come from the germline V gene (reference sequence). This CDR3 has 16 residues. V was clipped by 4 bases and J by 1 base; unmatched bases: 6. The CDR3 reads CASSTIQGAGTDTQYF. The CDR3 nucleotides are TGTGCCAGTAGTACTATACAGGGGGCTGGCACAGATACGCAGTATTTT.

The genes are TRBV7-9 and TRBJ1-2; the match to TRBD1 covers 8 bases. Germline loops: CDR1 SEHNR, CDR2 FQNEAQ (reference sequence). The CDR3 has 19 amino acids. Trimming at V came to 1 base and at J to 4 bases, leaving 17 bases not matched to a gene. For the CDR3, the DNA is TGTGCCAGCAGCTTAGTTGGTCAGGGGCAGGGGGCTATAAGCTATGGCTACACCTTC. Protein product: CASSLVGQGQGAISYGYTF.

The V call is TRBV7-9, the J call TRBJ2-3, with D unclear. The ends were cut back, 1 base at V and 2 bases at J, with 7 bases in the middle. Looked up from germline, CDR1 is SEHNR and CDR2 is FQNEAQ (reference sequence). This CDR3 spans 14 amino acids. The CDR3 DNA reads as TGTGCCAGCAGCTTAGAGGGAAACACAGATACGCAGTATTTT. Its protein is CASSLEGNTDTQYF.

The rearrangement joins TRBV30 to TRBJ2-1, with D perhaps TRBD2 (5 bases). Germline V gives CDR1 GTSNPN, CDR2 SVGIG (reference sequence). The CDR3 spans 13 residues. V was clipped by 3 bases and J by 7 bases, with 13 bases between them. CDR3 amino acids: CAWSKHRGNEQFF. As DNA, the CDR3 is TGTGCCTGGAGCAAACATCGGGGTAATGAGCAGTTCTTC.

The chain joins TRBV11-3 to TRBJ2-3; 10 bases fit TRBD2. The J segment lost 5 bases and the V segment lost 1 base, leaving 6 bases of the junction unmatched. The CDR3 sequence is 16 residues long. Germline V gene lookup returns CDR1 SGHNT and CDR2 YENEEA. The CDR3 DNA is TGTGCCAGCAGCTTAGGTCCTAGCGGGAGCGGAGATACGCAGTATTTT. Translating it yields CASSLGPSGSGDTQYF.

The rearrangement links TRBV18 to TRBJ1-1, with 7 bases that match TRBD1. The V and J ends lost 2 bases and 4 bases, in that order; junction bases with no gene match: 7. The CDR3 totals 15 residues. The germline V gene encodes CDR1 KGHSH and CDR2 LQKENI. The DNA for the CDR3 is TGTGCCAGCTCACCAGACTTGACAGGGACCACTGAAGCTTTCTTT. Its protein is CASSPDLTGTTEAFF.

This clone was picked up one time. This rearrangement joins TRBV9 to TRBJ2-5; 9 nucleotides agree with TRBD1. V lost 1 base to trimming and J lost 5 bases; unmatched junction nucleotides: 6. Germline CDR1 is SGDLS and CDR2 is YYNGEE. The CDR3 consists of 15 residues. CDR3 in amino acids: CASSVRTGVGETQYF. The CDR3 DNA follows: TGTGCCAGCAGCGTAAGGACAGGGGTGGGGGAGACCCAGTACTTC.

The V gene is TRBV5-1, the J gene TRBJ2-3; 7 bases are a match to TRBD2. The CDR3 runs 16 residues. The V segment lost 4 bases and the J segment 0 bases; nucleotides outside the gene matches: 8. The germline V gene encodes CDR1 SGHRS and CDR2 YFSETQ. The CDR3 reads CASSLQGSGSTDTQYF. In DNA form, the CDR3 reads TGCGCCAGCAGCCTCCAGGGTAGCGGGAGCACAGATACGCAGTATTTT. Filled out from reference TRBV5-1 and TRBJ2-3, the complete variable domain reads KAGVTQTPRYLIKTRGQQVTLSCSPISGHRSVSWYQQTPGQGLQFLFEYFSETQRNKGNFPGRFSGRQFSNSRSEMNVSTLELGDSALYLCASSLQGSGSTDTQYFGPGTRLTVL.

The chain couples TRBV19 to TRBJ1-1; no clear D gene. Between the trimmed V and J ends, which lost 2 bases and 4 bases, there was a span of 11 bases. This CDR3 is built from 14 residues. Germline-derived CDR1 and CDR2 are LNHDA and SQIVND (reference sequence). This CDR3 reads CASSISRSGTEAFF. CDR3 in DNA: TGTGCCAGTAGTATAAGTAGATCGGGCACTGAAGCTTTCTTT.

The chain is built from TRBV2 and TRBJ1-2, with TRBD1 matching over 8 bases. The CDR3 spans 15 residues. Germline V gene data show CDR1 as SNHLY and CDR2 as FYNNEI. Losses at the gene ends were 6 bases for V and 0 bases for J; bases not matched to a gene: 6. The CDR3 DNA reads TGTGCCAGCAGCGCCGGGACAGGATCTAACTATGGCTACACCTTC. It is translated as CASSAGTGSNYGYTF. Complete variable domain (other parts from reference TRBV2 and TRBJ1-2): EPEVTQTPSHQVTQMGQEVILRCVPISNHLYFYWYRQILGQKVEFLVSFYNNEISEKSEIFDDQFSVERPDGSNFTLKIRSTKLEDSAMYFCASSAGTGSNYGYTFGSGTRLTVV.

A word on this clone: Other nucleotide sequences in the sample specify the same CDR3. The chain recombines TRBV7-9 with TRBJ2-2, with D perhaps TRBD1 (7 bases). V shed 6 bases and J shed 5 bases, with 16 bases lying between them. Germline CDR1 and CDR2: SEHNR and FQNEAQ (reference sequence). This CDR3 region has 15 residues. The CDR3 spells CASSLAAGGTGELFF. CDR3 DNA: TGTGCCAGCAGTTTGGCGGCAGGGGGGACCGGGGAGCTGTTTTTT.